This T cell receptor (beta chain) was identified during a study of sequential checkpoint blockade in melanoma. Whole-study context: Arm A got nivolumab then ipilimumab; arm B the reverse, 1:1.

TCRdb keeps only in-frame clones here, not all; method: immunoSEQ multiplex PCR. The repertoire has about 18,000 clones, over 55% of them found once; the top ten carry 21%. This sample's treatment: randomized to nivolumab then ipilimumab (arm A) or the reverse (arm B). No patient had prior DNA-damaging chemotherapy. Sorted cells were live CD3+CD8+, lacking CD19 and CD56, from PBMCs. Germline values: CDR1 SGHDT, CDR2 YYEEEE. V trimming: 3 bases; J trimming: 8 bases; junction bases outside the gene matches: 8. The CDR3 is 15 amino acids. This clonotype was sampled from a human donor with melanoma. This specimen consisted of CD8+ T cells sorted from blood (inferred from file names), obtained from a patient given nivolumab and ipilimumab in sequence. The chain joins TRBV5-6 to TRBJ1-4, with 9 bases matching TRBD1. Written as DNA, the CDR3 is TGTGCCAGCAGCTCCGGACAGGGGATTTTGGAAAAACTGTTTTTT. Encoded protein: CASSSGQGILEKLFF. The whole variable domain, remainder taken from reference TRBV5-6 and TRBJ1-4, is DAGVTQSPTHLIKTRGQQVTLRCSPKSGHDTVSWYQQALGQGPQFIFQYYEEEERQRGNFPDRFSGHQFPNYSSELNVNALLLGDSALYLCASSSGQGILEKLFFGSGTQLSVL.